These T cell receptor beta chains were read from a single sample in a study of cytomegalovirus exposure and HLA in healthy donors. Sequenced by immunoSEQ multiplex PCR; TCRdb stores in-frame clones only, minus some. The table shows approximately 85,000 clones, with 72% occurring only once. Sequenced: PBMCs. The receptors originated from a woman aged 40 to 50 in good health and CMV-seropositive. Both conserved end residues are part of each CDR3.

V gene | CDR3 protein
TRBV28 | CASGEGGAFF
TRBV7-8 | CASSWSIGRQETQYF
TRBV10-3 | CAIRQGYTEAFF
TRBV4-3 | CASSQEVAGGPGGELFF
TRBV15 | CATARDRGVGQPQHF
TRBV28 | CASRTGQVLYGANVLTF
TRBV5-6 | CASSRTGGAGGYTF
TRBV6-4 | CASTGRGNQPQHF
TRBV5-1 | CASSPGGSGHTDTQYF
TRBV14 | CASSHQPGTGAYGYTF
TRBV10-3 | CAISVRTPSYEQYF
TRBV11-2 | CASSLGGWRTSGGSYEQYF
TRBV20-1 | CSVMRERQFF
TRBV6-6 | CASSPGTYTYEQYF
TRBV6-5 | CASSYSGAVSGYTF
TRBV10-1 | CASTLPRHGYEQYF
TRBV4-2 | CASSSHRAYEQYF
TRBV19 | CASSKLAGGLPETQYF
TRBV11-3 | CASSRGGTGGDEQYF
TRBV30 | CAWSVTGGANYGYTF
TRBV2 | CASRGQGAHLYGYTF
TRBV4-2 | CASSQGGPSYEQYF
TRBV6-5 | CASSYSHTDTQYF
TRBV7-9 | CASSELAPSIYNEQFF
TRBV4-1 | CASSQDRGVYGYTF
TRBV30 | CAWSLPFSNQPQHF
TRBV2 | CASSGGGGYEQYF
TRBV6-1 | CASNDRGGTGELFF
TRBV29-1 | CSVELGGRGYTF
TRBV28 | CASSLRSDIQYF
TRBV7-2 | CASSEVRDYGYTF
TRBV5-1 | CASSQGTSDYTGELFF
TRBV14 | CASSQGRGRETQYF
TRBV27 | CASSSEGARWGNQPQHF
TRBV28 | CASINQASGTPYEQYF
TRBV7-8 | CASSLSPGQGDRKLFF
TRBV19 | CASSLSGTAQNQPQHF
TRBV19 | CASSAGTGSSYEQYF
TRBV30 | CAVGTRNQPQHF
TRBV5-1 | CASSLPDLGHPTSTDTQYF
TRBV19 | CAASRTGNSNEQFF
TRBV15 | CATSRDPGPSYGYTF
TRBV6-6 | CASSFDYTGDEQFF
TRBV6-1 | CASSGEGGREQYF
TRBV6-5 | CASSYWSTSGRDEQFF
TRBV7-6 | CASSPTSYEQYF
TRBV27 | CASSPLGGEQYF
TRBV5-1 | CASSFGDLSYNEQFF
TRBV27 | CASSFGESTGELFF
TRBV10-2 | CASKVGPSSGNTIYF